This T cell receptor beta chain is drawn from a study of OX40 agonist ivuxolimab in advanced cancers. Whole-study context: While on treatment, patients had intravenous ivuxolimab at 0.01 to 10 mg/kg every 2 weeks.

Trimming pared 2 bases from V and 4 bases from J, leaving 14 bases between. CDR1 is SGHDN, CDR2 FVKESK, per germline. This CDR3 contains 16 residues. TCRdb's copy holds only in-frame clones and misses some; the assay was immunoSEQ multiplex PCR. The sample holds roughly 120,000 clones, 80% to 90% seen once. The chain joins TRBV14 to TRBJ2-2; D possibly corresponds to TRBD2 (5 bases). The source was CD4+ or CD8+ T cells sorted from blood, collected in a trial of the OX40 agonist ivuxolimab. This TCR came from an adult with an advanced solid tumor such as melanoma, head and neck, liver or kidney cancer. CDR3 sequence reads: CASSQRRESGTGELFF. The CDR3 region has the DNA TGTGCCAGCAGCCAACGTAGGGAGAGTGGCACCGGGGAGCTGTTTTTT.